Reported below is one T cell receptor beta chain. What it binds is unknown. This entry comes from a study of blood T cells in healthy people across ages. For the study at large: With template switching, about one barcoded beta molecule was captured per two T cells.

No fewer than 5.5 micrograms of total RNA were isolated from every sample. Points from the study as a whole: Naive and antigen-experienced cells could not be conclusively compared, given unsorted PBMCs. Higher naive T cell percentage went strongly together with higher TCR beta diversity.

A J-beta primer mix and a sample-barcoded 5' primer were used in a second PCR of roughly 7 to 12 cycles. TCRdb used MiXCR to reprocess the 5' RACE reads, holding one entry per CDR3 protein. The sample lists roughly 680,000 distinct CDR3 sequences, roughly half seen once, with around an eighth in the top ten. V shed 3 bases and J 10 bases; nucleotides not matched to a gene: 10. CDR3 size: 16 residues. Germline-derived CDR1 and CDR2 are LGHDT and YNNKEL (reference sequence). The TCR comes from an elderly woman in good health. The sample comprised blood. This sequence joins TRBV3-1 and TRBJ2-1; the match to TRBD2 covers 12 bases. This CDR3 reads CASSQRGTSGRKEQFF. CDR3 nucleotide sequence: TGTGCCAGCAGCCAGAGGGGTACTAGCGGGAGGAAGGAGCAGTTCTTC.